Given below is one TCR beta chain in context. No antigen is known for it. Qualities for individual bases were not recorded, and no much larger clone is one base off. This sample is part of a study of T cell repertoires in breast cancer (dated by TCRdb to the mid-2010s). Describing the broader study: The study profiled tumors, lymph nodes and peripheral blood lymphocytes from breast cancer patients, plus peripheral blood from healthy control donors. ER+/PR+ status was present in the majority of the 20 to 25 patient tumors that were analyzed for shared TCRs. Controls included nine healthy donors of an age range similar to the patients. Sequencing yielded on average around 500,000 sequences per sample and 8 to 10 reads per input cell. Because breast cancer has a low mutational burden and common mutations are rare, the study reasoned that TCRs shared between breast cancer patients would target shared antigens. Tumors and tumor-involved lymph nodes were minced and digested with Liberase and DNase, then filtered through 70-um and 40-um filters. Blood samples were separated by Ficoll, whereas tumor-free lymph nodes were processed without any enzymatic digestion.

Paired alpha-beta TCRs of CD8+ T cells were analyzed using an expanded emulsion RT-PCR method with primers for all TCR V genes. CD8+ T cells were isolated with a CD8 positive selection kit and were then incubated overnight in 7.5 to 10 IU/mL IL-2 prior to emulsion RT-PCR. The research as a whole found: Emulsion RT-PCR was considered qualitative rather than quantitative, because transcript abundance and primer differences skewed the recovery of clones. Shared TCRs were encoded by various nucleotide sequences, which suggests selection and expansion based on antigen. Compared with tumor-free nodes, tumor-involved sentinel lymph nodes shared about fourfold more TCRs with matched tumor repertoires (roughly 7.3% versus 1.9%). TRBV7 predominated among shared TCRs, which may reflect tumor recognition or a mispriming bias from eight TRBV7 primers. Discarding singleton TCRs and sampling only part of each tumor may have missed genuine antitumor clones. Some 17 TCR pairs were shared across seven or more patient tumors and were rarely found in control blood, which suggests possible tumor specificity.

To prepare the library, emulsion pairing was applied. Unpaired genes were suppressed by a second nested PCR containing blocking oligos, after which a third nested PCR added Illumina adaptors and barcodes. Between 5,000 and 250,000 T cells, along with C-region, Stepout and V-region primers, were included in each emulsion RT-PCR master mix. Emulsions were generated with the Micellula Emulsion and Purification Kit, and RT-PCR used Qiagen OneStep RT-PCR reagents. Pooled libraries were sequenced on an Illumina MiSeq with paired-end 2 x 250 reads. The paper's data handling went like this. Read pairs were joined in Galaxy and clipped at the engineered overlap into separate alpha and beta files, and reads that were not clipped were discarded. To assign alpha-beta pairs, the researchers used CompleteTCR, a MiTCR-based pipeline that relies on an R script to link chains sharing read cluster identifiers. TCR sequences that were observed only once, about 1-3.3% of the total, were removed as potential sequencing errors. The raw public data were reprocessed by TCRdb itself: fastp quality trimming at Q25, MiXCR clonotype calling, in-frame beta chains only. Records with the same CDR3 protein are collapsed into one entry carrying the most frequent genes and DNA. The V and J calls were not made by the authors but by TCRdb's processing. The sample table records around 43,000 distinct CDR3 sequences; 45% of these occur just once. Of the sample, 60% is held by the ten largest clones.

Relative to germline, V is missing 7 bases and J is missing 9 bases, with 8 bases of the junction outside any gene match. The CDR3, from cysteine to phenylalanine, totals 11 residues. The CDR3 DNA has 33 bases and is translated from base 1. As encoded in the germline V gene, CDR1 is SQVTM while CDR2 is ANQGSEA. The chain joins TRBV29-1 to TRBJ1-2, and 7 junctional nucleotides match TRBD1. This TCR came from a pool of human donors with breast cancer or a healthy control (not recorded which). Sequences were obtained from CD8+ T cells. The DNA sequence is TGCAGCGCTGGACAGGCCAGGAGCTACACCTTC. Protein translation: CSAGQARSYTF.